This TCR beta chain comes out of a study of HIV-infected children after antiretroviral therapy interruption. As for the study in general: Most children had recorded EBV and CMV exposure. Samples from the continuous-treatment group were taken at weeks 0, 48 and 150. Interruption-arm samples span weeks 0, 12, interruption end (24 or 48), and about 3 years post-study. Overall study findings and caveats: After treatment interruption started, naive CD4+ CDR3 overlap across time points dropped.

This clonotype was found many times. Its cognate antigen is unknown. The junction differs from germline at one of its ends, possibly a read error. The TCR library was built from RNA with a 3' RACE protocol and unique molecular identifiers. TCRdb redid the calling of the 3' RACE reads with MiXCR, one entry per CDR3 protein. This table has some 38,000 distinct CDR3 sequences, less than 8.5% appearing once. Treatment noted: PENTA 11 planned treatment interruption arm or continuous ART arm. The receptor was isolated from a pool of human donors with HIV. The input for sequencing was CD45RA+ CD4+ T cells from PBMCs, pooled from several time points, taken from a donor given antiretroviral therapy, either interrupted or continuous. This sample's subset: naive CD4+ CD45RA+ CD45RO- T cells.

The CDR3: CGARESGGTYEQYF. The CDR3, as DNA: TGTGGTGCTAGGGAATCTGGGGGGACCTATGAACAGTACTTC. The rearrangement joins TRBV29-1 to TRBJ2-7, with TRBD2 as a possible D gene (6 bases). This CDR3 region has 14 residues. Per germline, CDR1 SQVTM and CDR2 ANQGSEA.